Listed below are T cell receptor beta chains from one sample, sequenced in a study of cytomegalovirus exposure and HLA in healthy donors. Some clones are missing from TCRdb's copy, which holds only in-frame ones; the method was immunoSEQ multiplex PCR. The sample comprises more than 250,000 clones, roughly 85% of which are singletons, and roughly 0.8% rests with the top ten. The material sequenced was PBMCs. The receptors originated from a woman aged 18-29 years in good health and CMV-seronegative. Both conserved end residues are part of each CDR3. D genes are given only for firm matches. Size values are once, few and many counts, or a class for expanded clones, and some rows have none.

CDR3nt | CDR3aa | abundance | v_gene | d_gene | j_gene
TGCGCCAGCAGCACGGGACTAGCGGGTTACAATGAGCAGTTCTTC | CASSTGLAGYNEQFF | - | TRBV5-1 | TRBD2 | TRBJ2-1
TGTGCCAGCAGTGGCTTCCGGGACAGGGCGAGAGGAACTGAAGCTTTCTTT | CASSGFRDRARGTEAFF | - | TRBV6-1 | TRBD1 | TRBJ1-1
TGTGCCAGCTCACCCGGGACAGGGATCTGGGGACAGCCCCAGCATTTT | CASSPGTGIWGQPQHF | - | TRBV18 | TRBD1 | TRBJ1-5
TGCAGCGTTGCCCCGTACCGAACGGGATCCTACGAGCAGTACTTC | CSVAPYRTGSYEQYF | - | TRBV29-1 | - | TRBJ2-7
TGTGCCAGCAGCTTGGGAGGGGAGCTAAGCTACACCTTC | CASSLGGELSYTF | - | TRBV7-2 | - | TRBJ1-2
TGCGCCAGCAGCCAAGAGCGAGACAGTGGAGAGCAGTACTTC | CASSQERDSGEQYF | - | TRBV4-3 | - | TRBJ2-7
TGTGCCAGCAGCTCACAGAGTTACACTGAAGCTTTCTTT | CASSSQSYTEAFF | - | TRBV7-9 | - | TRBJ1-1
TGCGCCAGCAGCTCGGGGGTTTCGGACACCGGGGAGCTGTTTTTT | CASSSGVSDTGELFF | - | TRBV5-1 | - | TRBJ2-2
TGTGCCAGCAGTCTTGGACAGGCGAACACTGAAGCTTTCTTT | CASSLGQANTEAFF | once | TRBV27 | TRBD1 | TRBJ1-1
TGTGCCAGCAGCCGACTTAGCGGGCTCCAACAAAGCTCCTACAATGAGCAGTTCTTC | CASSRLSGLQQSSYNEQFF | - | TRBV27 | TRBD2 | TRBJ2-1
TGCGCCAGCAGCCAAAAACCACAGGGGGTTAGTAATCAGCCCCAGCATTTT | CASSQKPQGVSNQPQHF | - | TRBV4-1 | TRBD1 | TRBJ1-5
TGCAGCGTTGAAGATATAGACAGGGGGCAAAAGACCCAGTACTTC | CSVEDIDRGQKTQYF | - | TRBV29-1 | TRBD1 | TRBJ2-5
TGTGCCAGCAGCCACCCGACAGCTAATGAGCAGTTCTTC | CASSHPTANEQFF | - | TRBV28 | - | TRBJ2-1
TGCGCCAGCGGCACCGGGACAGGGGGCCGCGAGCAGTACTTC | CASGTGTGGREQYF | - | TRBV5-1 | TRBD1 | TRBJ2-7
TGTGCCAGCAGCTCCCCTAGCGGGAGTACCGGGGAGCTGTTTTTT | CASSSPSGSTGELFF | - | TRBV5-4 | TRBD2 | TRBJ2-2
TGTGCCAGCAGCATCGGGACTAGCGGGAGTAAGTCGGAAGCCTACGAGCAGTACTTC | CASSIGTSGSKSEAYEQYF | - | TRBV21-1 | - | TRBJ2-7
TGTGCCAGCAGCCGGGGGGATGACTACAATGAGCAGTTCTTC | CASSRGDDYNEQFF | - | TRBV7-3 | TRBD2 | TRBJ2-1
TGTGCCAGCAGTTCTGACTCTCTGAATCAGCCCCAGCATTTT | CASSSDSLNQPQHF | - | TRBV28 | - | TRBJ1-5
TGCAGCGTTGGACAGGACGCCTACGAGCAGTACTTC | CSVGQDAYEQYF | - | TRBV29-1 | - | TRBJ2-7
TGCGCCAGCAGCCAAAGGACTACTAGCGGGATTTCTAAGAGCTCCTACAATGAGCAGTTCTTC | CASSQRTTSGISKSSYNEQFF | - | TRBV4-1 | TRBD2 | TRBJ2-1
TGCGCCAGCAGCTTGTCGGGGAACACCGGGGAGCTGTTTTTT | CASSLSGNTGELFF | - | TRBV5-1 | - | TRBJ2-2